The 9 T cell receptor beta chains below all came from one sample that was sequenced in a study of blood T cell repertoires in COVID-19. The method was immunoSEQ multiplex PCR; TCRdb's version includes in-frame clones alone and lacks a portion of them. This sample has 55,000 to 80,000 clones; 86% occur once, and the top ten carry approximately 12%. Input material: peripheral blood. The source is a human donor in a cohort sampled during active COVID-19.

The V and J genes are TRBV9 and TRBJ2-5; the D is unclear. V was cut by 0 bases and J by 5 bases, with 5 bases left in between. CDR1 is SGDLS, CDR2 YYNGEE, per germline. There are 12 residues in the CDR3. CDR3 protein: CASSVEEETQYF. The CDR3 DNA follows: TGTGCCAGCAGCGTAGAAGAGGAGACCCAGTACTTC.

CDR3 in DNA: TGTGCCTGGAGTGGGAGGGTGGGGGCTGAAGCTTTCTTT. It specifies CAWSGRVGAEAFF. The genes are TRBV30 and TRBJ1-1; TRBD1 might be the D (5 bases). This CDR3 region has 13 residues. The germline gives CDR1 GTSNPN, CDR2 SVGIG (reference sequence). Trimming removed 1 base from V and 6 bases from J, with 12 bases in between.

The chain links TRBV7-2 to TRBJ2-3; TRBD2 agrees at 8 bases. V lost 3 bases, J lost 11 bases, and 13 bases stayed unmatched. Germline values: CDR1 SGHTA, CDR2 FQGNSA. The CDR3 runs to 15 residues. DNA of the CDR3: TGTGCCAGCAGCTTGACCCTCCAGCTACGGGGGGGGCAGTATTTT. Translation: CASSLTLQLRGGQYF.

The rearrangement uses TRBV2 and TRBJ2-1, with TRBD1 matching over 9 bases. CDR3 length: 13 amino acids. The trim removed 4 bases at V and 15 bases at J, leaving 10 bases unmatched. From germline, CDR1 is SNHLY and CDR2 FYNNEI. The chain's CDR3 is CASSGVLGTGMFF. The CDR3 DNA reads TGTGCCAGCAGTGGAGTTTTGGGGACAGGGATGTTCTTC.

The chain joins TRBV28 to TRBJ2-5; a possible D gene is TRBD2 (5 bases). Per germline, CDR1 MDHEN and CDR2 SYDVKM. V was shortened by 2 bases and J by 2 bases, with 9 bases between the two germline ends. The CDR3 length is 14 residues. The CDR3 DNA sequence: TGTGCCAGCAGTTTAACAGCGGTACAAGAGACCCAGTACTTC. Translation gives CASSLTAVQETQYF.

The chain couples TRBV7-8 to TRBJ1-4, with a tentative D call TRBD1 (5 bases). From germline, CDR1 is SGHVS and CDR2 FQNEAQ. The CDR3 has 14 amino acids. The V end was cut by 4 bases, the J end by 8 bases, with 14 bases between. CDR3 nucleotide sequence: TGTGCCAGCAGCTCCAGGGAAGGGTACGAAAAACTGTTTTTT. Amino acids: CASSSREGYEKLFF.

The chain recombines TRBV9 with TRBJ1-5, with 8 bases identical to TRBD1. Germline CDR1 is SGDLS and CDR2 is YYNGEE. With V trimmed by 2 bases and J by 6 bases, 7 bases remained unmatched. The CDR3 contains 15 residues. CDR3 nucleotides: TGTGCCAGCAGCGTGACAGGGGCCGAGAGTCAGCCCCAGCATTTT. As protein: CASSVTGAESQPQHF. Based on the CDR3 plus reference TRBV9 and TRBJ1-5, the full variable domain is DSGVTQTPKHLITATGQRVTLRCSPRSGDLSVYWYQQSLDQGLQFLIQYYNGEERAKGNILERFSAQQFPDLHSELNLSSLELGDSALYFCASSVTGAESQPQHFGDGTRLSIL.

The chain carries TRBV3-1 (or the pseudogene TRBV3-2) and TRBJ1-1; D gene ambiguous. This CDR3 is built from 11 residues. V gave up 5 bases and J gave up 5 bases, with 6 bases separating them. Germline CDR1 and CDR2: LGHDT and YNNKEL (reference sequence). CDR3 nucleotides: TGTGCCAGCAGCTCGGGAACTGAAGCTTTCTTT. Protein: CASSSGTEAFF.

This chain joins TRBV27 and TRBJ2-1; 8 bases are a match to TRBD1. The CDR3 runs to 16 residues. Trimming at V came to 3 bases and at J to 6 bases, leaving 10 bases not matched to a gene. Looked up from germline, CDR1 is MNHEY and CDR2 is SMNVEV (reference sequence). Here the CDR3 reads CASSFIPDRVGNEQFF. In DNA form, the CDR3 reads TGTGCCAGCAGTTTTATTCCGGACAGGGTGGGCAATGAGCAGTTCTTC.